The 10 T cell receptor beta chains reported below all come from one sample, sequenced in a study of T cell responses to AZD1222 COVID-19 vaccine. The assay was immunoSEQ multiplex PCR, and TCRdb's table has in-frame clones only and misses some. This sample has roughly 97,000 clones, with 93% found just once. The input for sequencing was peripheral blood, taken on day 0 of AZD1222 vaccination. The source is an adult in good health.

J is TRBJ1-1 and V is TRBV29-1; D ambiguous. With 4 bases removed from V and 1 base from J, the gap between germline ends came to 10 bases. The germline V gene encodes CDR1 SQVTM and CDR2 ANQGSEA. This CDR3 is built from 13 residues. The CDR3 here is CSVAQLWNTEAFF. The DNA for the CDR3 is TGCAGCGTTGCCCAGCTTTGGAACACTGAAGCTTTCTTT.

The rearrangement joins TRBV11-3 to TRBJ2-5; D uncertain. CDR1 SGHNT and CDR2 YENEEA come from the germline V gene. This CDR3 has 14 amino acids. Trimming pared 1 base from V and 3 bases from J, leaving 9 bases between. CDR3 loop: CASSLGRSKETQYF. The CDR3 bases are TGTGCCAGCAGCTTAGGACGGTCGAAAGAGACCCAGTACTTC.

This chain joins TRBV28 and TRBJ1-2; the match to TRBD1 covers 9 bases. From germline, CDR1 is MDHEN and CDR2 SYDVKM. This CDR3 has 16 residues. V shed 5 bases, J shed 8 bases, and the junction held 15 bases outside the gene matches. The CDR3: CASSPPLRTGAYGYTF. CDR3 bases: TGTGCCAGCAGTCCACCCCTCCGGACAGGGGCGTACGGCTACACCTTC.

The chain is built from TRBV6-1 and TRBJ2-4; the D gene is possibly TRBD1 (5 bases). CDR3 length: 14 residues. Germline CDR1 MNHNS, CDR2 SASEGT. The V end was cut by 3 bases, the J end by 6 bases, with 12 bases between. The CDR3 sequence: CASSDGRDGNIQYF. Written as DNA, the CDR3 is TGTGCCAGCAGTGACGGCAGGGATGGAAACATTCAGTACTTC.

The chain is built from TRBV7-2 and TRBJ2-7; 8 bases agree with TRBD2. J lost 4 bases, V lost 0 bases, and 5 bases had no gene match. Germline V gene data show CDR1 as SGHTA and CDR2 as FQGNSA. The CDR3 length is 15 residues. The CDR3 sequence: CASSLAAGGQYEQYF. DNA for the CDR3: TGTGCCAGCAGCTTAGCGGCGGGAGGCCAATACGAGCAGTACTTC. Together with reference TRBV7-2 and TRBJ2-7, the CDR3 gives the full variable domain: GAGVSQSPSNKVTEKGKDVELRCDPISGHTALYWYRQSLGQGLEFLIYFQGNSAPDKSGLPSDRFSAERTGGSVSTLTIQRTQQEDSAVYLCASSLAAGGQYEQYFGPGTRLTVT.

The DNA for the CDR3 is TGTGCCAGCAGCTTGGCAGGGGCTAACTATGGCTACACCTTC. Translation gives CASSLAGANYGYTF. The V call is TRBV5-5, the J call TRBJ1-2; the D gene is possibly TRBD1 (6 bases). The CDR3 has 14 residues. The V end lost 0 bases, the J end lost 0 bases, and 6 bases lay between the germline ends. Germline CDR1 SGHKS, CDR2 YYEKEE (reference sequence).

This rearrangement joins TRBV6-2 or TRBV6-3 to TRBJ1-2; D is possibly TRBD1 (5 bases). Germline V gene lookup returns CDR1 MNHEY and CDR2 SVGEGT. This CDR3 comprises 15 residues. V was pared by 0 bases and J by 1 base, with 9 bases between. The chain's CDR3 is CASSYSTDINYGYTF. The CDR3 DNA follows: TGTGCCAGCAGTTACTCGACAGACATTAACTATGGCTACACCTTC.

This rearrangement joins TRBV9 to TRBJ2-2, with a tentative D call TRBD2 (5 bases). CDR3 length: 17 amino acids. Germline loops: CDR1 SGDLS, CDR2 YYNGEE. V lost 4 bases and J 4 bases, leaving 20 bases between the germline ends. This CDR3 reads CASSPSFLPRGTGELFF. The DNA of the CDR3 is TGTGCCAGCAGCCCTAGCTTTCTGCCCCGGGGCACCGGGGAGCTGTTTTTT.

The gene calls are TRBV19 and TRBJ1-4; tentative D call: TRBD1 (5 bases). V was cut by 2 bases and J by 6 bases, with 19 bases left in between. Germline V gene data show CDR1 as LNHDA and CDR2 as SQIVND (reference sequence). This CDR3 comprises 17 residues. The CDR3 sequence is CASSINMRQRDYEKLFF. Written as DNA, the CDR3 is TGTGCCAGTAGTATAAATATGAGACAGAGAGACTATGAAAAACTGTTTTTT. Full variable domain (remainder filled in from reference TRBV19 and TRBJ1-4): DGGITQSPKYLFRKEGQNVTLSCEQNLNHDAMYWYRQDPGQGLRLIYYSQIVNDFQKGDIAEGYSVSREKKESFPLTVTSAQKNPTAFYLCASSINMRQRDYEKLFFGSGTQLSVL.

Comments on this clone: The junction shows a germline mismatch at one end, possibly a read error. This sequence joins TRBV12-3 or TRBV12-4 and TRBJ2-1; maybe TRBD2 (5 bases). The CDR3 consists of 11 residues. The CDR3 sequence: CASSNTRSLVF. The CDR3 DNA sequence: TGTGCCAGCAGTAATACTAGGTCCCTGGTCTTC.